These T cell receptor beta chains were read from a single sample in a study of T cells of healthy individuals. TCRdb independently ran MiXCR on the 5' RACE reads; one entry per CDR3 protein. The sample holds about 96,000 distinct CDR3 sequences, 17% seen once. These receptors were obtained from a human donor in good health. Each CDR3 is given with its conserved first and last residue. D genes are given only for firm matches. Size is stated for part of the rows, as once, few or many counts, or as a class when the clone is expanded.

CDR3 DNA: TGTGCCAGCAGCCGGACCCTAGGGGCCTCTGGAAACACCATATATTTT
CDR3 protein: CASSRTLGASGNTIYF
CDR3 length: 16
clone size: -
V gene: TRBV4-2
D gene: -
J gene: TRBJ1-3

CDR3 DNA: TGTGCCAGCAGCCACGTACGTAATGGAACAGATACGCAGTATTTT
CDR3 protein: CASSHVRNGTDTQYF
CDR3 length: 15
clone size: -
V gene: TRBV28
D gene: -
J gene: TRBJ2-3

CDR3 DNA: TGTGCCAGCAGCGTAGAGCCCGCAATGCTTGGGGAGCAGTACTTC
CDR3 protein: CASSVEPAMLGEQYF
CDR3 length: 15
clone size: many
V gene: TRBV9
D gene: -
J gene: TRBJ2-7

CDR3 DNA: TGCGCCAGCAGCTTGTCAGGGGTAATGGGCTACACCTTC
CDR3 protein: CASSLSGVMGYTF
CDR3 length: 13
clone size: -
V gene: TRBV5-1
D gene: -
J gene: TRBJ1-2

CDR3 DNA: TGTGCCAGCAGTTTCGGACAGGGCCAAGAGACCCAGTACTTC
CDR3 protein: CASSFGQGQETQYF
CDR3 length: 14
clone size: many
V gene: TRBV11-1
D gene: TRBD1
J gene: TRBJ2-5

CDR3 DNA: TGTGCCAGCAGCACGGGACTAGAGAATGAGCAGTTCTTC
CDR3 protein: CASSTGLENEQFF
CDR3 length: 13
clone size: -
V gene: TRBV11-2
D gene: TRBD2
J gene: TRBJ2-1

CDR3 DNA: TGTGCCAGCAGCTTCCGTGGGGGAAACACCATATATTTT
CDR3 protein: CASSFRGGNTIYF
CDR3 length: 13
clone size: many
V gene: TRBV5-6
D gene: -
J gene: TRBJ1-3

CDR3 DNA: TGTGCCTGGAGTGTGTGGACAGGGAAAGATACGCAGTATTTT
CDR3 protein: CAWSVWTGKDTQYF
CDR3 length: 14
clone size: many
V gene: TRBV30
D gene: TRBD1
J gene: TRBJ2-3

CDR3 DNA: TGTGCCTGGCAGAGCTCTGGAAACACCATATATTTT
CDR3 protein: CAWQSSGNTIYF
CDR3 length: 12
clone size: -
V gene: TRBV30
D gene: -
J gene: TRBJ1-3

CDR3 DNA: TGCAGTGCTAGCCAGGGACGAATTAGCAATCAGCCCCAGCATTTT
CDR3 protein: CSASQGRISNQPQHF
CDR3 length: 15
clone size: -
V gene: TRBV20-1
D gene: -
J gene: TRBJ1-5

CDR3 DNA: TGTGCCAGCAGCGTCATAGAAAACTCCTACAATGAGCAGTTCTTC
CDR3 protein: CASSVIENSYNEQFF
CDR3 length: 15
clone size: -
V gene: TRBV9
D gene: -
J gene: TRBJ2-1

CDR3 DNA: TGTGCCACCCGCTCCTACAATGAGCAGTTCTTC
CDR3 protein: CATRSYNEQFF
CDR3 length: 11
clone size: -
V gene: TRBV24-1
D gene: -
J gene: TRBJ2-1

CDR3 DNA: TGTGCCAGCAGCCAAGATCCGGCGGTGAACACTGAAGCTTTCTTT
CDR3 protein: CASSQDPAVNTEAFF
CDR3 length: 15
clone size: few
V gene: TRBV4-2
D gene: -
J gene: TRBJ1-1

CDR3 DNA: TGCAGTGCTAGAGTGGACGGACCCAATGAAAAACTGTTTTTT
CDR3 protein: CSARVDGPNEKLFF
CDR3 length: 14
clone size: -
V gene: TRBV20-1
D gene: -
J gene: TRBJ1-4

CDR3 DNA: TGCGCCAGCAGCTTCGGCCGTAAAGAAAAACTGTTTTTT
CDR3 protein: CASSFGRKEKLFF
CDR3 length: 13
clone size: -
V gene: TRBV5-1
D gene: -
J gene: TRBJ1-4

CDR3 DNA: TGTGCCACCAGCAGAGATCCATGGACATTTTCCGGGGAGCTGTTTTTT
CDR3 protein: CATSRDPWTFSGELFF
CDR3 length: 16
clone size: -
V gene: TRBV15
D gene: -
J gene: TRBJ2-2

CDR3 DNA: TGTGCCAGCACCCACTTGTTCGACAGGACCAATGAGCAGTTCTTC
CDR3 protein: CASTHLFDRTNEQFF
CDR3 length: 15
clone size: few
V gene: TRBV12-3/TRBV12-4
D gene: -
J gene: TRBJ2-1

CDR3 DNA: TGTGCCAGCAGTTATTCCAGGGCTTCCTACGAGCAGTACTTC
CDR3 protein: CASSYSRASYEQYF
CDR3 length: 14
clone size: few
V gene: TRBV28
D gene: -
J gene: TRBJ2-7

CDR3 DNA: TGCGCCAGCAGACAAACGGTAGCGGGGGCCTCGAACACAGATACGCAGTATTTT
CDR3 protein: CASRQTVAGASNTDTQYF
CDR3 length: 18
clone size: -
V gene: TRBV4-2
D gene: TRBD2
J gene: TRBJ2-3

CDR3 DNA: TGCGCCAGCAGCCAAGGGCGCTCGGGCACAGATACGCAGTATTTT
CDR3 protein: CASSQGRSGTDTQYF
CDR3 length: 15
clone size: many
V gene: TRBV4-1
D gene: -
J gene: TRBJ2-3

CDR3 DNA: TGTGCCAGCTCGCCTCCATTCCAGGGAACCGGGGAGCTGTTTTTT
CDR3 protein: CASSPPFQGTGELFF
CDR3 length: 15
clone size: many
V gene: TRBV28
D gene: -
J gene: TRBJ2-2

CDR3 DNA: TGTGCCACGCGAACAACTAGCGGGGGGGCCGAGGATACGCAGTATTTT
CDR3 protein: CATRTTSGGAEDTQYF
CDR3 length: 16
clone size: many
V gene: TRBV6-6
D gene: TRBD2
J gene: TRBJ2-3

CDR3 DNA: TGTGCCAGCAGTTTTACCCAGGGATACACTGAAGCTTTCTTT
CDR3 protein: CASSFTQGYTEAFF
CDR3 length: 14
clone size: -
V gene: TRBV28
D gene: -
J gene: TRBJ1-1

CDR3 DNA: TGTGCCAGCAGTTTGAGGCGCGCAACTAATGAAAAACTGTTTTTT
CDR3 protein: CASSLRRATNEKLFF
CDR3 length: 15
clone size: -
V gene: TRBV7-8
D gene: -
J gene: TRBJ1-4

CDR3 DNA: TGTGCCAGCAGCGACAGGTACGAGCAGTACTTC
CDR3 protein: CASSDRYEQYF
CDR3 length: 11
clone size: -
V gene: TRBV7-9
D gene: -
J gene: TRBJ2-7

CDR3 DNA: TGTGCCAGCAGCCCCAGCGGGAGGTCCTACAATGAGCAGTTCTTC
CDR3 protein: CASSPSGRSYNEQFF
CDR3 length: 15
clone size: few
V gene: TRBV28
D gene: TRBD2
J gene: TRBJ2-1

CDR3 DNA: TGTGCCTGTTCGACAGGAGGGGGCTACACCTTC
CDR3 protein: CACSTGGGYTF
CDR3 length: 11
clone size: -
V gene: TRBV30
D gene: -
J gene: TRBJ1-2

CDR3 DNA: TGTGCCAGCAGCTTATCAGCGGTACTCACAGATACGCAGTATTTT
CDR3 protein: CASSLSAVLTDTQYF
CDR3 length: 15
clone size: -
V gene: TRBV7-3
D gene: -
J gene: TRBJ2-3

CDR3 DNA: TGTGCCAGCAGCTTAGGAGGGATGGGACAGCCCCAGCATTTT
CDR3 protein: CASSLGGMGQPQHF
CDR3 length: 14
clone size: many
V gene: TRBV7-9
D gene: -
J gene: TRBJ1-5

CDR3 DNA: TGTGCCAGCAGTTCCCTAGTTGGTCTCGGAAGAGGGGGGACCGGGGAGCTGTTTTTT
CDR3 protein: CASSSLVGLGRGGTGELFF
CDR3 length: 19
clone size: many
V gene: TRBV6-5
D gene: -
J gene: TRBJ2-2

CDR3 DNA: TGTGCCAGCAGCGTAATTCTCCAGGGAGGCGAGCAGTACTTC
CDR3 protein: CASSVILQGGEQYF
CDR3 length: 14
clone size: -
V gene: TRBV7-8
D gene: -
J gene: TRBJ2-7

CDR3 DNA: TGTGCCAGCAGCTCTCTAGCGGGAGTATACAATGAGCAGTTCTTC
CDR3 protein: CASSSLAGVYNEQFF
CDR3 length: 15
clone size: once
V gene: TRBV7-2
D gene: TRBD2
J gene: TRBJ2-1